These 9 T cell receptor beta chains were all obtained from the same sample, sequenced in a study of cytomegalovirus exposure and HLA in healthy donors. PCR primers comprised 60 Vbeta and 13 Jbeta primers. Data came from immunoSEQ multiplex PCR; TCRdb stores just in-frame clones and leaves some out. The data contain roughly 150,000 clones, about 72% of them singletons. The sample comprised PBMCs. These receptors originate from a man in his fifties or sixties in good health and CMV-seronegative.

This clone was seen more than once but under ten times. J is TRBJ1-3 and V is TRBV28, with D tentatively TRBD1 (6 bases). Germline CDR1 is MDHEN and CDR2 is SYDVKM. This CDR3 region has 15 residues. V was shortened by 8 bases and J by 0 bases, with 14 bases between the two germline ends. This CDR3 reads CASGGPVSSGNTIYF. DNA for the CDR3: TGTGCCAGCGGGGGCCCCGTCAGCTCTGGAAACACCATATATTTT. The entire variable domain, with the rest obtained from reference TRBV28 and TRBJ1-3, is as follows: DVKVTQSSRYLVKRTGEKVFLECVQDMDHENMFWYRQDPGLGLRLIYFSYDVKMKEKGDIPEGYSVSREKKERFSLILESASTNQTSMYLCASGGPVSSGNTIYFGEGSWLTVV.

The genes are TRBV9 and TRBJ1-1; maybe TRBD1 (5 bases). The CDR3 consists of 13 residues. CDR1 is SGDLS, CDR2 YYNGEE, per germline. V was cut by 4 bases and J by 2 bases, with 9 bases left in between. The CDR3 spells CASSPGGNTEAFF. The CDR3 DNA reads TGTGCCAGCAGCCCGGGGGGTAACACTGAAGCTTTCTTT.

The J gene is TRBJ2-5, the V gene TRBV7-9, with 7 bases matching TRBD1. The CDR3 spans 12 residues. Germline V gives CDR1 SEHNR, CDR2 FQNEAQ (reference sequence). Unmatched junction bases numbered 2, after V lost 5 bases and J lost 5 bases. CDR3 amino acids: CASSNRGETQYF. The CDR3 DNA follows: TGTGCCAGCAGCAACAGGGGTGAGACCCAGTACTTC.

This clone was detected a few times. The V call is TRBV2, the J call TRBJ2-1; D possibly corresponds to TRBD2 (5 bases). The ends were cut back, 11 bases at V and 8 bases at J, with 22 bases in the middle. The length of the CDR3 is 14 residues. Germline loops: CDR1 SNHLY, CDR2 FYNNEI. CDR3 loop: CAVHTSPLGHEQFF. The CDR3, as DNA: TGTGCCGTCCATACTAGTCCCTTAGGCCATGAGCAGTTCTTC.

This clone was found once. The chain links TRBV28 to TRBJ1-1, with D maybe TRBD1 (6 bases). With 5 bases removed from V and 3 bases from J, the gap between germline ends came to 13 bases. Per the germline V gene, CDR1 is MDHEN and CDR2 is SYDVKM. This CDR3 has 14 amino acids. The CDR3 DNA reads TGTGCCAGCAGTCCCTTGGGGGCTGACACTGAAGCTTTCTTT. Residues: CASSPLGADTEAFF.

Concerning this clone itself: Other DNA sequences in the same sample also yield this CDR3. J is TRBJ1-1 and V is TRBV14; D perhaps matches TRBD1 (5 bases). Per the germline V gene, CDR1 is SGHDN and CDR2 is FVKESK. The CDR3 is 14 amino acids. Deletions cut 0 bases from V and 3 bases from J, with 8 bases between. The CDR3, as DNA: TGTGCCAGCAGCCAAGAGGCGGGGGACACTGAAGCTTTCTTT. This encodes CASSQEAGDTEAFF.

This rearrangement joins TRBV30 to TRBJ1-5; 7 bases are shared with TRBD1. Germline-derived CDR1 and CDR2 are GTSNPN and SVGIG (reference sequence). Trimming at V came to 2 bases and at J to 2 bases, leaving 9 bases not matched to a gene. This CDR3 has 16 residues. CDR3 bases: TGTGCCTGGAGTACCCTCACGGGACAGCGCAATCAGCCCCAGCATTTT. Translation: CAWSTLTGQRNQPQHF.

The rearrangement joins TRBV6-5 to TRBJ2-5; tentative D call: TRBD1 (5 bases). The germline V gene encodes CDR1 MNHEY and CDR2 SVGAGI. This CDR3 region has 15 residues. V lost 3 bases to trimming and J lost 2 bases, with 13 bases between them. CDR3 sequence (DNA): TGTGCCAGCAGTTATAACAGTCAGGGTCAAGAGACCCAGTACTTC. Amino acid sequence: CASSYNSQGQETQYF.

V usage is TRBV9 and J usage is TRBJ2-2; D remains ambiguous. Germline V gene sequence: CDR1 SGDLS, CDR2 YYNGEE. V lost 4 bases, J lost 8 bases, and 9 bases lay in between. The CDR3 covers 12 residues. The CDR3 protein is CASSPRVGELFF. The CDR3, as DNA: TGTGCCAGCAGCCCCCGCGTAGGGGAGCTGTTTTTT.